Reported below is one T cell receptor (beta chain). Its antigen is currently unknown. Molecular barcoding with unique molecular identifiers was used for the TCRbeta library. One entry per CDR3 protein results from TCRdb running MiXCR on the PCR reads. The sample consists of hundreds of thousands of distinct CDR3 sequences, over 10% of them appearing once. This record belongs to a study of T-cell reconstitution after alpha-beta-depleted transplantation in children. Study-level findings and limits: Alpha-beta T cells about two months after transplant reportedly derived from several hundred expanded graft clones. At the one-year point after transplant, T-cell counts and TCRbeta diversity were found to come mostly from T cells that had been newly produced.

This CDR3 region has 15 residues. Trimming took 4 bases from V and 2 from J, leaving 18 bases between them. Per germline, CDR1 DFQATT and CDR2 SNEGSKA (reference sequence). This receptor was identified in a male patient under 18 who had a stem cell transplant for acute myeloid leukemia, so the T cells may come from the graft donor. The sequenced sample was PBMCs, mostly from graft donor cells, obtained 360 days after TCRalphabeta/CD19-depleted stem cell transplant. The rearrangement joins TRBV20-1 to TRBJ2-7; D unresolved. CDR3 coding DNA: TGCAGTGCTACCAGGACGGCTCTAAAGACCTACGAGCAGTACTTC. It encodes CSATRTALKTYEQYF.